This is a list of T cell receptor beta chains from one sample in a study of cytomegalovirus exposure and HLA in healthy donors. TCRdb's copy holds only in-frame clones and misses some; the assay was immunoSEQ multiplex PCR. The sample has 110,000 or so clones; roughly 88% are singletons. The sequenced sample was PBMCs. The receptors were sampled from a man between 18 and 35 years old in good health and CMV-seronegative. CDR3s include the opening cysteine and the closing phenylalanine or tryptophan. The D gene is left open where the match is weak. Clone size, where shown, is once, few, many, or a class for clones that have expanded.

abundance: once
d_gene: TRBD2
v_gene: TRBV27
j_gene: TRBJ2-1
CDR3nt: TGTGCCAGCAGGACTAGCGGGAGCAGCTCCTACAATGAGCAGTTCTTC
CDR3aa: CASRTSGSSSYNEQFF

abundance: few
d_gene: NA
v_gene: TRBV30
j_gene: TRBJ2-7
CDR3nt: TGTGCCTGGAGTGCAGGGGCTTGGGAGCAGTACTTC
CDR3aa: CAWSAGAWEQYF

abundance: NA
d_gene: NA
v_gene: TRBV6-5
j_gene: TRBJ2-7
CDR3nt: TGTGCCAGCAGTCCACGGGGCGGACAGTACGAGCAGTACTTC
CDR3aa: CASSPRGGQYEQYF

abundance: NA
d_gene: NA
v_gene: TRBV2
j_gene: TRBJ1-1
CDR3nt: TGTGCCAGCAGTGTGAACAGGGCGTGGACTGAAGCTTTCTTT
CDR3aa: CASSVNRAWTEAFF

abundance: NA
d_gene: NA
v_gene: TRBV11-2
j_gene: TRBJ2-7
CDR3nt: TGTGCCAGCAGCTTAGTGAGAGGGCGGTTATATGAGCAGTACTTC
CDR3aa: CASSLVRGRLYEQYF

abundance: NA
d_gene: NA
v_gene: TRBV27
j_gene: TRBJ1-6
CDR3nt: TGTGCCAGCAGTTTATCTCGGGGTTCACCCCTCCACTTT
CDR3aa: CASSLSRGSPLHF

abundance: once
d_gene: NA
v_gene: TRBV7-8
j_gene: TRBJ2-3
CDR3nt: TGTGCCAGCAGCTTAGCGCGGGTAGACGCAGATACGCAGTATTTT
CDR3aa: CASSLARVDADTQYF

abundance: NA
d_gene: NA
v_gene: TRBV19
j_gene: TRBJ1-1
CDR3nt: TGTGCCAGTACCTTGGGACTATATAGAAAAAGGAACACTGAAGCTTTCTTT
CDR3aa: CASTLGLYRKRNTEAFF

abundance: NA
d_gene: TRBD1
v_gene: TRBV5-1
j_gene: TRBJ2-7
CDR3nt: TGCGCCAGCAGCTGGTGGGGACAGGGGGACTCCTACGAGCAGTACTTC
CDR3aa: CASSWWGQGDSYEQYF

abundance: NA
d_gene: NA
v_gene: TRBV5-1
j_gene: TRBJ2-1
CDR3nt: TGCGCCAGCAGCTTGTCGGGGAGGTCCAATGAGCAGTTCTTC
CDR3aa: CASSLSGRSNEQFF

abundance: NA
d_gene: NA
v_gene: TRBV6-5
j_gene: TRBJ1-3
CDR3nt: TGTGCCAGCAGGTCGGACAGTTACTCTGGAAACACCATATATTTT
CDR3aa: CASRSDSYSGNTIYF

abundance: NA
d_gene: TRBD1
v_gene: TRBV5-4
j_gene: TRBJ1-6
CDR3nt: TGTGCCAGCAGCTTGGGACAGGGGGCTTTTTCACCCCTCCACTTT
CDR3aa: CASSLGQGAFSPLHF

abundance: NA
d_gene: NA
v_gene: TRBV20-1
j_gene: TRBJ2-7
CDR3nt: TGCAGTGCTAGAGTATTAAACGAGCAGTACTTC
CDR3aa: CSARVLNEQYF

abundance: once
d_gene: TRBD1
v_gene: TRBV6-6
j_gene: TRBJ1-1
CDR3nt: TGTGCCAGCAGGCGGGACAGGGGAGGCACTGAAGCTTTCTTT
CDR3aa: CASRRDRGGTEAFF

abundance: NA
d_gene: TRBD1
v_gene: TRBV5-5
j_gene: TRBJ1-6
CDR3nt: TGTGCCAGCAGCTACGGGACAGGGGTCGGGTCACCCCTCCACTTT
CDR3aa: CASSYGTGVGSPLHF

abundance: once
d_gene: NA
v_gene: TRBV6-1
j_gene: TRBJ2-1
CDR3nt: TGTGCCAGCACCCGGGACATATCGGATGAGCAGTTCTTC
CDR3aa: CASTRDISDEQFF

abundance: NA
d_gene: NA
v_gene: TRBV5-5
j_gene: TRBJ1-5
CDR3nt: TGTGCCAGCAGCTTGGCTCCAGGGGTCGGCAATCAGCCCCAGCATTTT
CDR3aa: CASSLAPGVGNQPQHF

abundance: NA
d_gene: TRBD1
v_gene: TRBV6-5
j_gene: TRBJ1-1
CDR3nt: TGTGCCAGCAGCCCGGACAGGGTGGGCGCTGAAGCTTTCTTT
CDR3aa: CASSPDRVGAEAFF

abundance: NA
d_gene: NA
v_gene: TRBV4-1
j_gene: TRBJ2-7
CDR3nt: TGCGCCAGCAGCCATACTACAGACAGTTCCTACGAGCAGTACTTC
CDR3aa: CASSHTTDSSYEQYF

abundance: NA
d_gene: TRBD2
v_gene: TRBV6-5
j_gene: TRBJ2-5
CDR3nt: TGTGCCAGCAGTCCCCCCGGGGTAGCGGGAGAGACCCAGTACTTC
CDR3aa: CASSPPGVAGETQYF

abundance: NA
d_gene: NA
v_gene: TRBV5-1
j_gene: TRBJ2-3
CDR3nt: TGCGCCAGCAGCTTGGAAAAGGGCGGGGGCACAGATACGCAGTATTTT
CDR3aa: CASSLEKGGGTDTQYF

abundance: NA
d_gene: NA
v_gene: TRBV5-1
j_gene: TRBJ1-1
CDR3nt: TGCGCCAGCAGCCCGGGAGGTATGAACACTGAAGCTTTCTTT
CDR3aa: CASSPGGMNTEAFF

abundance: NA
d_gene: NA
v_gene: TRBV27
j_gene: TRBJ1-2
CDR3nt: TGTGCCAGCAGTTTATATAAGGGAGATGATAGCTACACCTTC
CDR3aa: CASSLYKGDDSYTF

abundance: NA
d_gene: TRBD1
v_gene: TRBV18
j_gene: TRBJ2-7
CDR3nt: TGTGCCAGCTCACCGATCCAGGGACAGGGTGGGTACGAGCAGTACTTC
CDR3aa: CASSPIQGQGGYEQYF

abundance: NA
d_gene: NA
v_gene: TRBV11-2
j_gene: TRBJ1-1
CDR3nt: TGTGCCAGCAGTACCTCCGGCAGGCTAGCGGCTGAAGCTTTCTTT
CDR3aa: CASSTSGRLAAEAFF

abundance: NA
d_gene: NA
v_gene: TRBV15
j_gene: TRBJ1-1
CDR3nt: TGTGCCACCAGCAGAGTTTTTTCGGACACTGAAGCTTTCTTT
CDR3aa: CATSRVFSDTEAFF

abundance: NA
d_gene: NA
v_gene: TRBV6-1
j_gene: TRBJ1-2
CDR3nt: TGTGCCAGCAGTGAACACAGGGTACGAATAGATGGCTACACCTTC
CDR3aa: CASSEHRVRIDGYTF